The subject of this entry is one T cell receptor beta chain. Its specificity is unknown. Trimming shortened V by 3 bases and J by 4 bases, and 16 bases separated the two germline ends. Germline CDR1 and CDR2: MDHEN and SYDVKM. The CDR3 is 16 residues long. The source of the sample is a study of CD4 T cells in relation to SARS-CoV-2 and coronaviruses. Overall study: No peptide or an HIV-1 Nef peptide pool served as negative control.

Sequencing used immunoSEQ multiplex PCR; TCRdb keeps in-frame clones, though not all of them. The sample yields some 29,000 clones, about 70% seen once. Unexposed donor CD4+ T cells date from about 2011-2018, before the COVID-19 pandemic. CD4+ T cells were isolated from the cells after nine to eleven days of culture. As cell numbers allowed, unexposed-donor CD4+ T cells faced SARS-CoV-2 S/N and four cold-coronavirus spikes. Sequencing used CD4+ T cells from PBMCs, cultured in vitro. The rearrangement uses TRBV28 and TRBJ2-1, with D possibly being TRBD1 (6 bases). The TCR sequence derives from a human donor in good health. The DNA of the CDR3 is TGTGCCAGCAGTTTTCCTTTGGGGGCTATATACAATGAGCAGTTCTTC. Protein product: CASSFPLGAIYNEQFF.